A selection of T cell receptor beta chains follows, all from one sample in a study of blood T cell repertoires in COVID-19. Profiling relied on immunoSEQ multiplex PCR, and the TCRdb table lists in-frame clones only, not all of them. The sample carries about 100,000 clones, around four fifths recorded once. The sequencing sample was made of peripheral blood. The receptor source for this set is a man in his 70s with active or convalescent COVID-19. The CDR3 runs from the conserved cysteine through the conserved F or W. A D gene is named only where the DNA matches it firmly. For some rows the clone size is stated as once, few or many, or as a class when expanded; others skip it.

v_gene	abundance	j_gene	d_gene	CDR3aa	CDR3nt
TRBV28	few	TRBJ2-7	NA	CASLGGVGVSYEQYF	TGTGCCAGCCTCGGGGGAGTTGGGGTTTCCTACGAGCAGTACTTC
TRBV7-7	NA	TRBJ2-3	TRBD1	CASSQFEPGTAGNTDTQYF	TGTGCCAGCAGCCAATTCGAGCCCGGGACAGCCGGAAACACAGATACGCAGTATTTT
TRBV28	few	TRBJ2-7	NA	CASSLSFLTSGEQYF	TGTGCCAGCAGTTTATCCTTCTTAACTAGTGGGGAGCAGTACTTC
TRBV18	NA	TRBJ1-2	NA	CASSPAGTFQYNYGYTF	TGTGCCAGCTCACCGGCCGGGACTTTTCAATACAACTATGGCTACACCTTC
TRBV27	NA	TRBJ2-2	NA	CASNHGANTGELFF	TGTGCCAGCAACCACGGGGCGAACACCGGGGAGCTGTTTTTT
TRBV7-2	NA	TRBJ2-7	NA	CASSLAGGTYEQYF	TGTGCCAGCAGCTTAGCCGGGGGAACCTACGAGCAGTACTTC
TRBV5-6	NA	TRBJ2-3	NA	CASSLSGDSTDTQYF	TGTGCCAGCAGCTTGTCGGGGGATAGCACAGATACGCAGTATTTT
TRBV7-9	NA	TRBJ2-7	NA	CASSLYDGSFSYEQYF	TGTGCCAGCAGCTTATATGACGGGAGCTTCTCCTACGAGCAGTACTTC
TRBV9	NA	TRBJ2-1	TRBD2	CASSVQRGAYNEQFF	TGTGCCAGCAGCGTCCAGCGGGGAGCATACAATGAGCAGTTCTTC
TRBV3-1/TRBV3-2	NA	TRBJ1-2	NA	CASSQDGGVREGYTF	TGTGCCAGCAGCCAAGATGGCGGGGTTAGAGAGGGCTACACCTTC
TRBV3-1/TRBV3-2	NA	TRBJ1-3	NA	CASSQDFPQGGNTIYF	TGTGCCAGCAGCCAAGATTTCCCGCAGGGTGGAAACACCATATATTTT
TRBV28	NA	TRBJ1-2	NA	CASSLDGLTGYTF	TGTGCCAGCAGCCTGGACGGACTTACAGGCTACACCTTC
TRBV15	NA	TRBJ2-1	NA	CATSDSLSGEQFF	TGTGCCACCAGCGACTCCCTCTCGGGTGAGCAGTTCTTC
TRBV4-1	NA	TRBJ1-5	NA	CASGGLGDQPQHF	TGCGCCAGCGGAGGCCTGGGAGATCAGCCCCAGCATTTT
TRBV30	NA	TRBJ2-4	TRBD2	CAWASGRATTAKNIQYF	TGTGCCTGGGCTAGCGGGAGGGCCACTACAGCCAAAAACATTCAGTACTTC
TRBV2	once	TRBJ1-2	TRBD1	CASSGAGGLLNYGYTF	TGTGCCAGCAGTGGAGCAGGGGGCTTACTTAACTATGGCTACACCTTC
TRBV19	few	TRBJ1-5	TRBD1	CASSISDRGGQPQHF	TGTGCCAGTAGTATTTCGGACAGGGGTGGACAGCCCCAGCATTTT
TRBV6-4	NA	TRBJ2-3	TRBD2	CASSLVGGEDTQYF	TGTGCCAGCAGTTTGGTGGGAGGGGAGGATACGCAGTATTTT
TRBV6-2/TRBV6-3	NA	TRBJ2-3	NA	CASSYGGGGTQYF	TGTGCCAGCAGTTATGGGGGAGGAGGGACGCAGTATTTT
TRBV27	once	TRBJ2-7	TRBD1	CASKPGQSSYEQYF	TGTGCCAGCAAACCGGGACAGAGCTCCTACGAGCAGTACTTC
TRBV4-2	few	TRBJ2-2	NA	CASSQERRAGTGELFF	TGTGCCAGCAGCCAAGAGAGGAGGGCGGGCACCGGGGAGCTGTTTTTT
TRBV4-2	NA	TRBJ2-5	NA	CASSQGSEPETQYF	TGTGCCAGCAGCCAAGGCAGCGAGCCGGAGACCCAGTACTTC
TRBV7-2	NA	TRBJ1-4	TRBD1	CASSLATGITNEKLFF	TGTGCCAGCAGCTTAGCGACAGGGATAACTAATGAAAAACTGTTTTTT
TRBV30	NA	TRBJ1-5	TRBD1	CAWSTTGSNQPQHF	TGTGCCTGGAGTACGACAGGGAGCAATCAGCCCCAGCATTTT
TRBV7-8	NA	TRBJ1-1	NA	CASSLFSPGSTEAFF	TGTGCCAGCAGCTTATTCTCCCCAGGCTCCACTGAAGCTTTCTTT
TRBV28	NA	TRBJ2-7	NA	CATQSLALEQYF	TGTGCCACTCAAAGTTTAGCGCTCGAGCAGTACTTC
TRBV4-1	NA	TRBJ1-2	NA	CASSPYEQGGENGYTF	TGCGCCAGCAGCCCATATGAACAGGGAGGGGAGAATGGCTACACCTTC
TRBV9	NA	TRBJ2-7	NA	CASSVAGGPYEQYF	TGTGCCAGCAGCGTAGCCGGGGGTCCCTACGAGCAGTACTTC
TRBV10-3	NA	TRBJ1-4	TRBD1	CAISESTGLNEKLFF	TGTGCCATCAGTGAGTCGACAGGGCTCAATGAAAAACTGTTTTTT
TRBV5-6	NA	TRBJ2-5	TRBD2	CASSLVFGTSGGQQETQYF	TGTGCCAGCAGCTTGGTGTTTGGCACTAGCGGGGGCCAACAAGAGACCCAGTACTTC
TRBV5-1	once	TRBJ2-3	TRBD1	CASSWTGASDTQYF	TGCGCCAGCAGCTGGACAGGGGCCTCAGATACGCAGTATTTT
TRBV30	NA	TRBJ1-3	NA	CAWGPRGWNGNTIYF	TGTGCCTGGGGACCGCGGGGCTGGAATGGAAACACCATATATTTT
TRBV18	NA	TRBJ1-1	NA	CASSPDRLNTEAFF	TGTGCCAGCTCACCAGACAGGCTGAACACTGAAGCTTTCTTT
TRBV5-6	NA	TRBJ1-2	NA	CASSLISGYTF	TGTGCCAGCAGCTTGATTAGTGGCTACACCTTC
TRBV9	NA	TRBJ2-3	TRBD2	CASSAASGESTDTQYF	TGTGCCAGCAGCGCTGCGAGCGGGGAGAGCACAGATACGCAGTATTTT
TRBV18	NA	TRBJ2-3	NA	CASSPPSSTDTQYF	TGTGCCAGCTCACCCCCGTCCAGCACAGATACGCAGTATTTT
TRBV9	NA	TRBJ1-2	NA	CASSVDPGDNYGYTF	TGTGCCAGCAGCGTAGACCCGGGGGATAACTATGGCTACACCTTC
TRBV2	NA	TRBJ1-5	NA	CGSHRRGENQPQHF	TGTGGCTCCCACCGCAGGGGAGAGAATCAGCCCCAGCATTTT
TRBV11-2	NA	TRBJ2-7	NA	CASSLGPGLPVQYF	TGTGCCAGCAGCTTAGGTCCAGGATTACCGGTGCAGTACTTC
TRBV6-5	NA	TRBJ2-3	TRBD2	CASRPGLAGADTQYF	TGTGCCAGCAGACCCGGACTAGCGGGGGCAGATACGCAGTATTTT
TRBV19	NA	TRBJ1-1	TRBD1	CASSGQGLNTEAFF	TGTGCCAGTAGTGGACAGGGGTTGAACACTGAAGCTTTCTTT
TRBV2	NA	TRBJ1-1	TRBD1	CASRPQTGAPSEAFF	TGTGCCAGCAGACCTCAGACAGGGGCTCCTAGTGAAGCTTTCTTT
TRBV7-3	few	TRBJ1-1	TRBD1	CASSPGQGLMNTEAFF	TGTGCCAGCAGCCCGGGACAGGGACTTATGAACACTGAAGCTTTCTTT
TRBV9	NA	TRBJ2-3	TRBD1	CASSSRRQGIGTDTQYF	TGTGCCAGCAGCTCCCGACGACAGGGTATTGGGACAGATACGCAGTATTTT
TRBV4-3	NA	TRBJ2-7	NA	CASSPTWAPYEQYF	TGCGCCAGCAGCCCTACTTGGGCCCCCTACGAGCAGTACTTC
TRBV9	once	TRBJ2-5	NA	CASSLKGTQETQYF	TGTGCCAGCAGCTTGAAGGGGACACAAGAGACCCAGTACTTC